Shown below are 14 T cell receptor beta chains from a single sample sequenced in a study of radiation and T cells in renal cell carcinoma (dated by TCRdb to 2018 to 2020). Reading the label with the study, this specimen's time point is: tumor resected at nephrectomy. The treatment or condition label on this specimen signifies: treatment-naive control, cytoreductive nephrectomy. Library prep was done by the immunoSEQ multiplex PCR assay. TCRdb holds this immuneACCESS table with in-frame rearrangements only. Some clones are missing; in checked studies, unresolved V genes explain under half, and the rest has no known cause. The table for this sample lists 19,000 or so clones; around 63% of them were counted only once. 30% to 35% of the sample rests with the top ten. The source material was tumor tissue, sampled from a patient whose treatment was nephrectomy without radiotherapy. These receptors were obtained from a man over 45 with renal cell carcinoma.

DNA for the CDR3: TGCGCCAGCAGCTCCTCGAGAGGGACAGAGAACACTGAAGCTTTCTTT. It codes for CASSSSRGTENTEAFF. The chain carries TRBV5-1 and TRBJ1-1, with TRBD1 matching 7 bases. The CDR3 extends over 16 amino acids. Germline V gene lookup returns CDR1 SGHRS and CDR2 YFSETQ. The V and J ends lost 3 bases and 1 base, in that order; junction bases with no gene match: 9.

The chain has TRBV30 and TRBJ2-5, with 11 positions matching TRBD1. Germline trimming cut 3 bases from V and 5 bases from J; bases unmatched to any gene: 2. CDR1 GTSNPN and CDR2 SVGIG come from the germline V gene (reference sequence). The CDR3 sequence is 13 residues long. CDR3 sequence: CAWRDRGRETQYF. CDR3 coding DNA: TGTGCCTGGAGGGACAGGGGGCGGGAGACCCAGTACTTC.

The V call is TRBV29-1, the J call TRBJ2-1, with D unclear. V lost 4 bases and J 2 bases, leaving 15 bases between the germline ends. Germline-derived CDR1 and CDR2 are SQVTM and ANQGSEA. This CDR3 is built from 15 residues. This chain's CDR3 is CSVGVAAWTYNEQFF. The CDR3 DNA sequence: TGCAGCGTTGGCGTTGCGGCCTGGACCTACAATGAGCAGTTCTTC.

This chain links TRBV4-1 with TRBJ1-6; no clear D. V dropped 4 bases and J dropped 3 bases, with 16 bases sitting between them. CDR3 length: 17 amino acids. Germline V gives CDR1 MGHRA, CDR2 YSYEKL. The CDR3 loop is CASSRGSGGNYNSPLHF. In DNA, the CDR3 is TGCGCCAGCAGCCGCGGTTCGGGAGGAAACTATAATTCACCCCTCCACTTT.

This chain links TRBV30 with TRBJ2-2; D possibly corresponds to TRBD2 (5 bases). The CDR3 is made up of 13 amino acids. From germline, CDR1 is GTSNPN and CDR2 SVGIG (reference sequence). Trimming shortened V by 0 bases and J by 5 bases, and 7 bases separated the two germline ends. DNA for the CDR3: TGTGCCTGGAGTGTGAGCGGAACCGGGGAGCTGTTTTTT. This codes for CAWSVSGTGELFF.

This chain joins TRBV2 and TRBJ2-7; D unresolved. CDR1 is SNHLY, CDR2 FYNNEI, per germline. V lost 7 bases and J lost 1, with 11 bases in between. This CDR3 comprises 13 residues. The CDR3 nucleotides are TGTGCCAGCACCCGAGAGACATCCTACGAGCAGTACTTC. It is translated as CASTRETSYEQYF.

The count of this clone is one. The CDR3 loop reads CASYDYRGTGELFF. The CDR3 nucleotides are TGTGCCAGTTACGACTACCGGGGCACCGGGGAGCTGTTTTTT. This chain joins TRBV19 and TRBJ2-2; possibly TRBD2 for D (5 bases). Trimming removed 8 bases from V and 4 bases from J, with 14 bases in between. Germline V lookup: CDR1 LNHDA, CDR2 SQIVND (reference sequence). The CDR3 sequence is 14 residues long. Variable domain in full (rest from reference TRBV19 and TRBJ2-2): DGGITQSPKYLFRKEGQNVTLSCEQNLNHDAMYWYRQDPGQGLRLIYYSQIVNDFQKGDIAEGYSVSREKKESFPLTVTSAQKNPTAFYLCASYDYRGTGELFFGEGSRLTVL.

This clone was recorded only once. The V call is TRBV4-2, the J call TRBJ2-7; 9 bases line up with TRBD1. Trimming at V came to 4 bases and at J to 6 bases, leaving 1 base not matched to a gene. CDR3 length: 12 residues. The germline V gene has CDR1 LGHNA and CDR2 YNFKEQ. CDR3 residues: CASSRTGVEQYF. The CDR3 DNA sequence: TGTGCCAGCAGCCGGACAGGGGTCGAGCAGTACTTC.

J is TRBJ1-1 and V is TRBV2, with unresolved D. With 2 bases removed from V and 5 bases from J, the gap between germline ends came to 3 bases. This CDR3 has 11 residues. Per the germline V gene, CDR1 is SNHLY and CDR2 is FYNNEI. This CDR3 is CASSELTEAFF. Written as DNA, the CDR3 is TGTGCCAGCAGTGAACTTACTGAAGCTTTCTTT.

This clone was counted a few times. This chain uses TRBV28 with TRBJ2-7; 9 nucleotides agree with TRBD2. The CDR3 covers 18 residues. The V gene's germline CDR1 is MDHEN and CDR2 SYDVKM. After removal of 5 bases from V and 2 bases from J, the junction contained 16 bases not matched to a gene. CDR3 protein: CASSPPTGGSGSTYEQYF. CDR3 nucleotides: TGTGCCAGCAGTCCCCCTACGGGGGGTAGCGGGAGTACCTACGAGCAGTACTTC. The full variable domain, rest sourced from reference TRBV28 and TRBJ2-7, is DVKVTQSSRYLVKRTGEKVFLECVQDMDHENMFWYRQDPGLGLRLIYFSYDVKMKEKGDIPEGYSVSREKKERFSLILESASTNQTSMYLCASSPPTGGSGSTYEQYFGPGTRLTVT.

This clone was detected a few times. The V gene is TRBV4-2, the J gene TRBJ1-3, with a tentative D call TRBD1 (5 bases). Germline lookup yields CDR1 LGHNA and CDR2 YNFKEQ. The CDR3 sequence is 15 residues long. The V and J ends lost 1 base and 0 bases respectively, with 7 bases between them. The CDR3 DNA sequence: TGTGCCAGCAGCCAAGGGACAAACTCTGGAAACACCATATATTTT. It specifies CASSQGTNSGNTIYF.

This clone is deemed medium-sized. The chain is built from TRBV7-6 and TRBJ2-2; D is uncertain. CDR1 is SGHVS, CDR2 FNYEAQ, per germline. There are 12 residues in the CDR3. Between the trimmed V and J ends, which lost 5 bases and 4 bases, there was a span of 5 bases. The DNA of the CDR3 is TGTGCCAGCAGCCCCCCCACCGGGGAGCTGTTTTTT. As protein: CASSPPTGELFF.

This chain uses TRBV9 with TRBJ1-2; D unresolved. V was pared by 4 bases and J by 11 bases, with 18 bases between. Germline V gene data show CDR1 as SGDLS and CDR2 as YYNGEE. The CDR3 consists of 13 residues. This chain's CDR3 is CASSTQEKFRYTF. CDR3 bases: TGTGCCAGCAGCACGCAAGAGAAATTCAGGTACACCTTC.

The V and J genes are TRBV6-5 and TRBJ1-1; TRBD1 is a possible D gene (5 bases). This CDR3 is built from 13 residues. Germline loops: CDR1 MNHEY, CDR2 SVGAGI. V shed 5 bases and J shed 6 bases, with 13 bases lying between them. The CDR3 bases are TGTGCCAGCAGTGTCGGGAGGGGCCCTGAAGCTTTCTTT. Its protein is CASSVGRGPEAFF.